Included here is one TCR beta chain sequence, with context. Its antigen is still unknown. Germline V gene sequence: CDR1 MNHEY, CDR2 SVGAGI. This CDR3 spans 14 amino acids. The ends were cut back, 5 bases at V and 3 bases at J, with 13 bases in the middle. This specimen belongs to a study of blood T cells in healthy people across ages. Primers used in a second PCR of about 6 to 12 cycles were a sample-barcoded 5' primer and a J-beta primer mix. Each sample yielded at least 2.5 million CDR3-containing paired-end reads. TCRdb re-analysed the 5' RACE reads in MiXCR, keeping a single row per CDR3 protein. The repertoire includes 800,000 to 900,000 distinct CDR3 sequences, approximately 65% of them detected once, and 25% to 35% sits in the top ten. Study-wide points: Diversity was higher, and naive CD4+ cells more numerous, in long-lived donors than in aged donors.

The chain uses TRBV6-5 and TRBJ2-5; weak D call: TRBD1 (5 bases). Sequencing used blood. This receptor was identified in a man aged 30-40 years in good health. The CDR3 DNA reads as TGTGCCAGCAGTGCGAGTTGGGGCAAAGAGACCCAGTACTTC. It yields the protein CASSASWGKETQYF.